Listed here are 22 T cell receptor beta chains from one sample, sequenced in a study of cytomegalovirus exposure and HLA in healthy donors. PCR employed 60 Vbeta and 13 Jbeta primers. Assay: immunoSEQ multiplex PCR; the TCRdb copy retains only in-frame clones and omits some. The table for this sample gives 150,000 to 200,000 clones. The source material was PBMCs. These receptors originate from an older woman in good health and CMV-seronegative.

This chain uses TRBV9 with TRBJ2-7, with D tentatively TRBD1 (6 bases). V was shortened by 0 bases and J by 3 bases, with 16 bases between the two germline ends. The V gene's germline CDR1 is SGDLS and CDR2 YYNGEE. The CDR3 is 16 residues long. The DNA for the CDR3 is TGTGCCAGCAGCGTAGAGGGGGACGACTCAAACTACGAGCAGTACTTC. As protein: CASSVEGDDSNYEQYF.

The gene calls are TRBV28 and TRBJ2-1; D gene uncertain. The V end lost 2 bases, the J end lost 4 bases, and 3 bases lay between the germline ends. The CDR3 is 12 amino acids. The germline V gene has CDR1 MDHEN and CDR2 SYDVKM. The CDR3 region is CASSLTYNEQFF. In DNA, the CDR3 is TGTGCCAGCAGTTTAACTTACAATGAGCAGTTCTTC.

The J gene is TRBJ1-2, the V gene TRBV2; 9 nucleotides match TRBD1. Trimming at V came to 2 bases and at J to 6 bases, leaving 16 bases not matched to a gene. Germline V gene data show CDR1 as SNHLY and CDR2 as FYNNEI. The CDR3 runs to 18 residues. The chain's CDR3 is CASSEPGRSGQGVDGYTF. Here the CDR3 DNA reads TGTGCCAGCAGTGAACCCGGAAGGTCGGGACAGGGAGTGGATGGCTACACCTTC.

V gene TRBV15 combines with J gene TRBJ2-1; D might be TRBD2 (7 bases). Germline V gene sequence: CDR1 LNHNV, CDR2 YYDKDF (reference sequence). CDR3 length equals 16 residues. With 5 bases removed from V and 3 bases from J, the gap between germline ends came to 17 bases. The CDR3 DNA follows: TGTGCCACCAGCTCTAGGGGGGGGAAGAGCTACAATGAGCAGTTCTTC. Its translation: CATSSRGGKSYNEQFF.

Remarks on this clone: At one end, the junction sequence differs from germline, possibly due to a read error. V and J are TRBV7-2 and TRBJ2-7, with D tentatively TRBD1 (6 bases). The CDR3 runs to 15 residues. Germline V gene data show CDR1 as SGHTA and CDR2 as FQGNSA. The DNA of the CDR3 is TGTGCCAGCAGCTTCGGTAGAGTAGGGGGAACCCCCCTGGGCTTC. It yields the protein CASSFGRVGGTPLGF.

The chain uses TRBV7-3 and TRBJ2-7; TRBD2 matches at 12 bases. Per germline, CDR1 SGHTA and CDR2 FQGTGA. Losses at the gene ends were 3 bases for V and 4 bases for J; bases not matched to a gene: 4. This CDR3 comprises 15 residues. The CDR3 is CASSFGLAGFYEQYF. CDR3 bases: TGTGCCAGCAGCTTCGGACTAGCGGGATTTTACGAGCAGTACTTC.

This chain links TRBV5-4 with TRBJ1-4; 8 positions match TRBD1. Trimming cost V 4 bases and J 8 bases; bases outside gene matches: 7. Germline assignment: CDR1 SGHNT and CDR2 YYREEE (reference sequence). The CDR3 loop spans 14 amino acids. The CDR3 coding sequence is TGTGCCAGCAGCGAGACAGGGGTAGGCGAAAAACTGTTTTTT. Protein product: CASSETGVGEKLFF.

The V gene is TRBV7-2, the J gene TRBJ1-1; D not certain. V dropped 3 bases and J dropped 0 bases, with 8 bases sitting between them. The V gene's germline CDR1 is SGHTA and CDR2 FQGNSA. The length of the CDR3 is 14 residues. Written as DNA, the CDR3 is TGTGCCAGCAGCTTGGCAGGCATGAACACTGAAGCTTTCTTT. Protein sequence: CASSLAGMNTEAFF.

CDR3: CASSPRQGTYEQYF. Here the CDR3 DNA reads TGTGCCAGCTCACCAAGACAGGGGACCTACGAGCAGTACTTC. This rearrangement joins TRBV18 to TRBJ2-7, with 8 bases lining up with TRBD1. The V gene end was trimmed by 2 bases and the J gene end by 2 bases; junction bases not matched to a gene: 2. In germline, CDR1 is KGHSH, CDR2 LQKENI. This CDR3 spans 14 amino acids.

V and J are TRBV19 and TRBJ2-6; D unresolved. Between the trimmed V and J ends, which lost 4 bases and 4 bases, there was a span of 5 bases. Germline-derived CDR1 and CDR2 are LNHDA and SQIVND (reference sequence). The CDR3 spans 13 residues. CDR3 protein: CASSTGGANVLTF. The DNA of the CDR3 is TGTGCCAGTAGTACCGGGGGGGCCAACGTCCTGACTTTC.

V gene TRBV18 combines with J gene TRBJ2-7; 12 nucleotides agree with TRBD2. The CDR3 runs to 16 residues. Germline assignment: CDR1 KGHSH and CDR2 LQKENI. Losses at the gene ends were 3 bases for V and 1 base for J; bases not matched to a gene: 4. CDR3 bases: TGTGCCAGCTCACCCGGACTAGCGGGGATGTCCTACGAGCAGTACTTC. It encodes CASSPGLAGMSYEQYF.

V usage is TRBV2 and J usage is TRBJ1-5; a weak D match, TRBD1 (6 bases). The germline V gene encodes CDR1 SNHLY and CDR2 FYNNEI. This CDR3 has 14 amino acids. Trimming pared 9 bases from V and 0 bases from J, leaving 12 bases between. The chain's CDR3 is CASTGTNSNQPQHF. CDR3 DNA sequence: TGTGCCAGTACCGGGACAAATAGCAATCAGCCCCAGCATTTT.

J is TRBJ1-6 and V is TRBV7-2; no clear D. The germline V gene encodes CDR1 SGHTA and CDR2 FQGNSA. The CDR3 is made up of 16 amino acids. The V and J ends lost 2 bases and 10 bases respectively, with 18 bases between them. As DNA, the CDR3 is TGTGCCAGCAGCTTATCCCCCGCAGCAGCGAGCTCACCCCTCCACTTT. It yields the protein CASSLSPAAASSPLHF. The entire variable domain, with the rest obtained from reference TRBV7-2 and TRBJ1-6, is as follows: GAGVSQSPSNKVTEKGKDVELRCDPISGHTALYWYRQSLGQGLEFLIYFQGNSAPDKSGLPSDRFSAERTGGSVSTLTIQRTQQEDSAVYLCASSLSPAAASSPLHFGNGTRLTVT.

V gene TRBV5-1 combines with J gene TRBJ2-7, with 9 bases lining up with TRBD1. From germline, CDR1 is SGHRS and CDR2 YFSETQ. This CDR3 has 14 amino acids. V lost 0 bases to trimming and J lost 5 bases; unmatched junction nucleotides: 3. In DNA form, the CDR3 reads TGCGCCAGCAGCTTGGGGGACAGGGTCCACGAGCAGTACTTC. Translation: CASSLGDRVHEQYF.

V is TRBV5-6 and J is TRBJ2-7; 8 positions agree with TRBD1. CDR1 and CDR2 (germline): SGHDT, YYEEEE. J lost 3 bases, V lost 0 bases, and 11 bases had no gene match. The CDR3 totals 17 residues. The CDR3 nucleotides read TGTGCCAGCAGCTTGGGTGGAGACAGGGGCGAGTACTACGAGCAGTACTTC. This gives the protein CASSLGGDRGEYYEQYF. Drawing the rest from reference TRBV5-6 and TRBJ2-7, the complete variable domain is DAGVTQSPTHLIKTRGQQVTLRCSPKSGHDTVSWYQQALGQGPQFIFQYYEEEERQRGNFPDRFSGHQFPNYSSELNVNALLLGDSALYLCASSLGGDRGEYYEQYFGPGTRLTVT.

The rearrangement joins TRBV5-1 to TRBJ2-2; TRBD2 matches at 10 bases. CDR3 length: 16 residues. Germline V gene data show CDR1 as SGHRS and CDR2 as YFSETQ. V lost 3 bases, J lost 5 bases, and 7 bases stayed unmatched. The CDR3 DNA follows: TGCGCCAGCAGCTCGAGACTAGCGGGCGAGACCGGGGAGCTGTTTTTT. Protein sequence: CASSSRLAGETGELFF.

V is TRBV5-6 and J is TRBJ2-2; TRBD1 might be the D (6 bases). The CDR3 spans 15 residues. The V end lost 2 bases, the J end lost 1 base, and 9 bases lay between the germline ends. Germline CDR1 and CDR2: SGHDT and YYEEEE. The CDR3 spells CASSFETGNTGELFF. The CDR3 DNA reads as TGTGCCAGCAGCTTCGAGACAGGGAACACCGGGGAGCTGTTTTTT.

This chain joins TRBV18 and TRBJ1-4, with 7 bases identical to TRBD1. V shed 4 bases and J 4 bases; nucleotides not matched to a gene: 3. Germline values: CDR1 KGHSH, CDR2 LQKENI. The CDR3 consists of 14 residues. CDR3 region: CASSRQGSNEKLFF. The DNA of the CDR3 is TGTGCCAGCTCACGACAGGGAAGTAATGAAAAACTGTTTTTT. The entire variable domain, with the rest obtained from reference TRBV18 and TRBJ1-4, is as follows: NAGVMQNPRHLVRRRGQEARLRCSPMKGHSHVYWYRQLPEEGLKFMVYLQKENIIDESGMPKERFSAEFPKEGPSILRIQQVVRGDSAAYFCASSRQGSNEKLFFGSGTQLSVL.

This rearrangement joins TRBV4-3 to TRBJ2-7, with D unclear. Trimming shortened V by 0 bases and J by 1 base, and 4 bases separated the two germline ends. Per germline, CDR1 LGHNA and CDR2 YSLEER. This CDR3 contains 13 residues. This CDR3 reads CASSQDRSYEQYF. The CDR3 nucleotides are TGCGCCAGCAGCCAAGACAGATCCTACGAGCAGTACTTC.

The chain links TRBV19 to TRBJ1-5; D might be TRBD1 (5 bases). The CDR3 is 18 residues long. CDR1 is LNHDA, CDR2 SQIVND, per germline (reference sequence). V dropped 4 bases and J dropped 0 bases, with 19 bases sitting between them. The CDR3, as DNA: TGTGCCAGTAGTACCACCAGGGTAAGGGGTAGTAGCAATCAGCCCCAGCATTTT. Translated: CASSTTRVRGSSNQPQHF.

The CDR3 coding sequence is TGTGCCAGCAGCTTTATACAGAATAATTCACCCCTCCACTTT. Protein sequence: CASSFIQNNSPLHF. This chain connects TRBV5-6 to TRBJ1-6; no reliable D call. This CDR3 is built from 14 residues. V was cut by 2 bases and J by 5 bases, with 8 bases left in between. Germline CDR1 SGHDT, CDR2 YYEEEE. Drawing the rest from reference TRBV5-6 and TRBJ1-6, the complete variable domain is DAGVTQSPTHLIKTRGQQVTLRCSPKSGHDTVSWYQQALGQGPQFIFQYYEEEERQRGNFPDRFSGHQFPNYSSELNVNALLLGDSALYLCASSFIQNNSPLHFGNGTRLTVT.

The chain recombines TRBV18 with TRBJ1-4; possible D gene TRBD1, 6 bases. The CDR3 covers 16 residues. The V gene's germline CDR1 is KGHSH and CDR2 LQKENI. Trimming took 4 bases from V and 4 from J, leaving 16 bases between them. In DNA, the CDR3 is TGTGCCAGCTCACTTAACTCAGGGGACGGTAATGAAAAACTGTTTTTT. Its protein is CASSLNSGDGNEKLFF.